This TCR beta chain was captured in a study of blood T cell repertoires in COVID-19. Whole-study context: The United States, Italy and Spain provided the acute and convalescent COVID-19 samples. The cDNA or gDNA used as material had been derived from T cells, B-cell-depleted T cells, or PBMCs.

Original analysis: Amplifying reference gene primers gave estimates of nucleated cell counts. The data were produced by immunoSEQ multiplex PCR, yet TCRdb's version contains in-frame clones alone and is incomplete. The V and J calls and clone size are taken from that table; D and trimming were inferred from the DNA. The sample lists 170,000 or so clones, 87% occurring once. This CDR3 is 15 amino acids long. The germline V and J ends were trimmed by 4 bases and 0 bases, with 13 bases remaining between them. Germline loops: CDR1 KGHSH, CDR2 LQKENI. The sequenced sample consisted of peripheral blood. This TCR was recovered from a young woman who had recovered from COVID-19. V gene TRBV18 combines with J gene TRBJ2-7; D gene unclear. The CDR3 sequence: CASSRRQTASYEQYF. Written as DNA, the CDR3 is TGTGCCAGCTCACGGCGGCAAACGGCCTCCTACGAGCAGTACTTC.